This entry concerns a single TCR beta chain. No antigen is known for it. The record originates from a study of graft-versus-host responses after intestinal transplantation. On the study more broadly: Transplants were multivisceral, liver-intestinal, or isolated intestinal. Once they had received anti-thymocyte globulin induction, all recipients took tacrolimus and steroids for around 3 years.

Libraries were prepared by immunoSEQ multiplex PCR; TCRdb keeps only in-frame clonotypes and omits some of them. The profile shows about 100,000 clones, about 88% of them singletons. Findings and caveats of the study: Circulating GvH clone levels at their peak were associated with HvG declines (early post-transplant).

The sequence derives from a human donor who was the organ donor for an intestinal transplant. Sequenced here: unstimulated CD4+ T cells sorted from spleen or lymph node cells, sampled before transplant.

Here the CDR3 reads CASSPHGVAGVEQYF. The CDR3 region has the DNA TGTGCCAGCAGCCCTCATGGGGTGGCAGGGGTCGAGCAGTACTTC. The rearrangement uses TRBV9 and TRBJ2-7; tentatively, D is TRBD1 (6 bases). The germline V gene has CDR1 SGDLS and CDR2 YYNGEE. The CDR3 runs to 15 residues. Trimming removed 4 bases from V and 6 bases from J, with 20 bases in between.